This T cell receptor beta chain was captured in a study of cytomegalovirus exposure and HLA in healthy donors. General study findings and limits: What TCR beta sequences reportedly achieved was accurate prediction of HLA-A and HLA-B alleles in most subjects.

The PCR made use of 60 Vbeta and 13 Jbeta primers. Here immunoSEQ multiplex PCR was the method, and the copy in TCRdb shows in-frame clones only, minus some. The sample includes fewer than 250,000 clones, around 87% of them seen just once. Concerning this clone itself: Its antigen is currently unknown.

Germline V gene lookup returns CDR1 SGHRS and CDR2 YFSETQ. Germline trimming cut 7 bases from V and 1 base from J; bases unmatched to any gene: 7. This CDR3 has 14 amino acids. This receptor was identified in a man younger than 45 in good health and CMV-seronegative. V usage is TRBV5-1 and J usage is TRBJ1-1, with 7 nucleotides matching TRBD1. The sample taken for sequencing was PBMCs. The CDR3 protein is CASRPTGPNTEAFF. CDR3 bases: TGCGCCAGCCGACCGACAGGGCCGAACACTGAAGCTTTCTTT.